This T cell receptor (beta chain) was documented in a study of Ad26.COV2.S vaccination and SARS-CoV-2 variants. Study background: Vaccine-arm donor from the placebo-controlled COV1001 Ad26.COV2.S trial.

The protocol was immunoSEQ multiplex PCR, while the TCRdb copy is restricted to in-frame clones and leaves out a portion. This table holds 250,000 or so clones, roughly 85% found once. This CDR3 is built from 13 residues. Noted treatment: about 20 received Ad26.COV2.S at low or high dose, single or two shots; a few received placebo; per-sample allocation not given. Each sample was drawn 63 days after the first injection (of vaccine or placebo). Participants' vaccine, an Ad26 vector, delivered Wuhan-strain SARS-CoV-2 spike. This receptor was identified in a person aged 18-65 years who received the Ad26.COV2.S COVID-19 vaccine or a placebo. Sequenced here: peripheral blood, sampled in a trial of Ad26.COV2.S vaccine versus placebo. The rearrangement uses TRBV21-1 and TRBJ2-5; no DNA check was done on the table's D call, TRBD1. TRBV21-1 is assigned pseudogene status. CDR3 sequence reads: CASSAGTGETQYF. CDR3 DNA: TGTGCCAGCTCAGCAGGGACAGGAGAGACCCAGTACTTC.